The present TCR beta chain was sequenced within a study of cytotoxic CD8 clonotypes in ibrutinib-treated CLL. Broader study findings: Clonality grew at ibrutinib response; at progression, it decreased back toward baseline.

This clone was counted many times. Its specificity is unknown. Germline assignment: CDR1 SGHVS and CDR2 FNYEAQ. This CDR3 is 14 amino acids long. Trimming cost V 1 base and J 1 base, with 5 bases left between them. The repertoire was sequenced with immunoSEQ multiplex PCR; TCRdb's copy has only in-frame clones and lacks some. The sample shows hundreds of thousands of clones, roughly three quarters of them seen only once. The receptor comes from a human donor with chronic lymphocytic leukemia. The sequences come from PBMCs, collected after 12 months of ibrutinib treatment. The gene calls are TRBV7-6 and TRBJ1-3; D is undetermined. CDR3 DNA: TGTGCCAGCAGCTTAGGAGATTCTGGAAACACCATATATTTT. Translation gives CASSLGDSGNTIYF.